The 3 T cell receptor beta chains below all came from one sample that was sequenced in a study of blood T cells in healthy people across ages. Combining a sample-barcoded 5' primer with a J-beta primer mix, a second PCR ran for 7 to 11 cycles. TCRdb reprocessed the 5' RACE reads via MiXCR and lists one record per CDR3 protein. The data contain over 300,000 distinct CDR3 sequences, more than 45% of them singletons. The specimen sequenced was blood. These receptors all come from a man in his sixties in good health.

This chain uses TRBV29-1 with TRBJ2-4; weak D call: TRBD2 (5 bases). Germline-derived CDR1 and CDR2 are SQVTM and ANQGSEA. The ends were cut back, 0 bases at V and 13 bases at J, with 19 bases in the middle. The CDR3 totals 14 residues. The CDR3 region is CSVEDWESYNEQYF. The CDR3 nucleotides read TGCAGCGTTGAAGATTGGGAGTCATACAATGAGCAGTACTTC.

There are many counts of this clonotype. This chain links TRBV28 with TRBJ2-7; the match to TRBD1 covers 9 bases. From germline, CDR1 is MDHEN and CDR2 SYDVKM. The CDR3 loop spans 14 amino acids. J lost 4 bases, V lost 6 bases, and 7 bases had no gene match. DNA of the CDR3: TGTGCCAGCAGGACAGGGGGGGGAAGGTACGAGCAGTACTTC. This gives the protein CASRTGGGRYEQYF.

The chain joins TRBV30 to TRBJ1-5; D uncertain. The CDR3 is made up of 13 amino acids. Germline V gives CDR1 GTSNPN, CDR2 SVGIG (reference sequence). Trimming stripped 3 bases from V and 4 bases from J, with 10 bases between. The DNA of the CDR3 is TGTGCCTGGAGGGGAAGTCGAAATCAGCCCCAGCATTTT. This encodes CAWRGSRNQPQHF.